This TCR beta chain was documented in a study of T cell responses to AZD1222 COVID-19 vaccine. Study-level background: Some second doses came at about 4 weeks and others at about 12 weeks; these were pooled.

The V gene lost 5 bases and the J gene lost 8 bases, with 16 bases spanning the gap. The CDR3 spans 14 residues. Germline V gene data show CDR1 as WNHNN and CDR2 as SYGVQD (reference sequence). Points from the study as a whole: White British people made up most donors, females outnumbered males, and clonal diversity was possibly underestimated. Only after the peak T cell response were repertoires sampled. Variant regions that are unmutated are reportedly the target of nearly half of spike-specific TCRs.

Turning to this clone: No antigen is known for it.

Clones were read by immunoSEQ multiplex PCR, and TCRdb kept only the in-frame ones, dropping some. The sample lists 100,000 or so clones; about 86% were seen once. The source is an adult in good health. Material: peripheral blood, obtained on day 0 of AZD1222 vaccination. This sequence joins TRBV10-1 and TRBJ2-1; D ambiguous. The CDR3 sequence: CASSKSSLTDEQFF. The CDR3 DNA reads as TGCGCCAGCAGTAAAAGCAGCCTGACCGATGAGCAGTTCTTC.